This entry features one T cell receptor beta chain sequence. Its antigen remains unidentified. After constant-region reverse-primer amplification, full-length variable regions underwent semi-nested PCR with Nested Universal Primer A. One entry per CDR3 protein results from TCRdb running MiXCR on the 5' RACE reads. This sample has over 50,000 distinct CDR3 sequences, with approximately 25% found just once. Unmatched junction bases numbered 6, after V lost 5 bases and J lost 9 bases. The germline CDR1 and CDR2 sequences are DFQATT and SNEGSKA (reference sequence). The CDR3 spans 11 residues. Study observations and caveats: Larger-cohort validation covered only one TCR beta V-J rearrangement. The TCR gene usage of tumor memory CD4+ T cells clustered together with blood and lymph node memory CD4+ cells and with lymph node naive CD4+ cells. Tumor Treg TCRs overlapped most with tumor naive CD4+ cells.

Input material: tumor-infiltrating naive CD4+ T cells sorted from the breast tumor. The subset here: naive CD4+ T cells, CD4+CD45RA+CD25-. This TCR came from a female donor with breast cancer. This chain joins TRBV20-1 and TRBJ1-2, with TRBD1 matching 7 bases. The CDR3, as DNA: TGCAGTGCTCCGGACAGGTTGAGCTACACCTTC. Amino acids: CSAPDRLSYTF.